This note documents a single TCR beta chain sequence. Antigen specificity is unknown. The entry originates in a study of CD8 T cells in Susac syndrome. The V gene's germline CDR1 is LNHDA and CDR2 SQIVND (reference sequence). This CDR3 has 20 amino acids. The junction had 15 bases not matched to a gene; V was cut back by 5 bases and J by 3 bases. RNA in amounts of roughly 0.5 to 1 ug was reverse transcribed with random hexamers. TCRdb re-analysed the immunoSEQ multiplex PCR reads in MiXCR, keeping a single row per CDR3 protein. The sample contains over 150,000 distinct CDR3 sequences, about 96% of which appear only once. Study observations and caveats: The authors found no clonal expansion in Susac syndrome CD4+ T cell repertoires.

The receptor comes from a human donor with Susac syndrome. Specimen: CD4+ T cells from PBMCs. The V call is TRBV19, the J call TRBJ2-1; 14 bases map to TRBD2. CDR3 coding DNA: TGTGCCAGTAGTTCTGTGGGACTAGCGGGAGCCCGCAGTAGCTACAATGAGCAGTTCTTC. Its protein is CASSSVGLAGARSSYNEQFF.